This TCR beta chain derives from a study of T cells in Graves' hyperthyroidism and ophthalmopathy. Findings and limits, study-wide: The model identified upcoming ophthalmopathy a median 6.5 months ahead of onset.

TCR beta CDR3 regions were amplified from RNA transcripts. HTBI primers drove first-round RT-PCR of the TCR CDR3. TCRdb used MiXCR to reprocess the multiplex PCR reads, holding one entry per CDR3 protein. The profile shows approximately 530,000 distinct CDR3 sequences, just under 20% of them singletons. On this clonotype: Its specificity is not known.

The source material was blood. This TCR was recovered from a man between 35 and 55 years old with Graves' ophthalmopathy.

CDR3 amino acids: CASSFMSMSNIQYF. The CDR3 nucleotides are TGCGCCAGCAGCTTCATGAGCATGAGCAACATTCAGTACTTC. This chain connects TRBV5-1 to TRBJ2-4; D is unresolved. Trimming removed 2 bases from V and 7 bases from J, with 13 bases in between. Germline V lookup: CDR1 SGHRS, CDR2 YFSETQ. CDR3 length: 14 residues.